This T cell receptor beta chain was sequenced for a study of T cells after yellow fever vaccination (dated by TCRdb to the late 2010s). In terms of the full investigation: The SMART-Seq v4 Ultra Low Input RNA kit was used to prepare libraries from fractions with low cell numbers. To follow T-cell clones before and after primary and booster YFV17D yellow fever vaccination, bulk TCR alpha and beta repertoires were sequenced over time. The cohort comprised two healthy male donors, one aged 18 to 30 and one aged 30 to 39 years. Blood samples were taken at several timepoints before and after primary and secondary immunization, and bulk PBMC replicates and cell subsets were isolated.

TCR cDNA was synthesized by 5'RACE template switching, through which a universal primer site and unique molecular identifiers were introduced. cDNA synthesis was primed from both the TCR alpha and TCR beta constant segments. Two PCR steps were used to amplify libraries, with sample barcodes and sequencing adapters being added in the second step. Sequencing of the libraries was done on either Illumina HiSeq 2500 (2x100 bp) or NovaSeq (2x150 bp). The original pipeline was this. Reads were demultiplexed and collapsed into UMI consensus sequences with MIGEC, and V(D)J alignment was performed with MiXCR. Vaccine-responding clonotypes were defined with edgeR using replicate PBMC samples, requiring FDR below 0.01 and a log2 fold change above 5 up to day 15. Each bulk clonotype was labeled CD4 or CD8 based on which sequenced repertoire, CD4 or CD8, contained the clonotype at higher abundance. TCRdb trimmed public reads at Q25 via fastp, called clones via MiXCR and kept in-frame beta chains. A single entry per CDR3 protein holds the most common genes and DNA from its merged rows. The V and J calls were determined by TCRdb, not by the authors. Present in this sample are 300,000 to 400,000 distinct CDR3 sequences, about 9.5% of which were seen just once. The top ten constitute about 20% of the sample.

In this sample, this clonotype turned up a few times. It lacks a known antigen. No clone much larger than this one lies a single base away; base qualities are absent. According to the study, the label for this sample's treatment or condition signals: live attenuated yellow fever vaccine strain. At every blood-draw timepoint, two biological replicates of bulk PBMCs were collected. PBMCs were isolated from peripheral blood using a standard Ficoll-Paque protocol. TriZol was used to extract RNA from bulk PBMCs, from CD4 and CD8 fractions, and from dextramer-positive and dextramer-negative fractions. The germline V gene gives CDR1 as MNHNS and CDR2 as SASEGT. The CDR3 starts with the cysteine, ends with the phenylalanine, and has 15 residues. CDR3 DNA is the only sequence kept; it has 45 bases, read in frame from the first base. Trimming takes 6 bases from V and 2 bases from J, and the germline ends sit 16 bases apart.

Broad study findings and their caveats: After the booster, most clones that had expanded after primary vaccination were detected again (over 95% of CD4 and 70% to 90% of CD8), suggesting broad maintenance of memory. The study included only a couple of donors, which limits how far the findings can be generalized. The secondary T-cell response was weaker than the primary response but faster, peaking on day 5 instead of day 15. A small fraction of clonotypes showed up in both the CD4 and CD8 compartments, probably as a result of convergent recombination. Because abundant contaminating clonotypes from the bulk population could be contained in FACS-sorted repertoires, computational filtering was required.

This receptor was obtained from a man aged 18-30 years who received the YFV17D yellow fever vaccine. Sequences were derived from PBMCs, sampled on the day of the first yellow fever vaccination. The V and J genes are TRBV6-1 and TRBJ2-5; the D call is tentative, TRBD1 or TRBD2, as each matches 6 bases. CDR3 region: CASSWGALRQETQYF. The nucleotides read TGTGCCAGCAGCTGGGGGGCCCTCCGACAAGAGACCCAGTACTTC.